This T cell receptor (beta chain) emerged from a study of cytomegalovirus exposure and HLA in healthy donors. Study-wide points: The authors later linked a missense DCLRE1C variant to TCR beta V- and J-gene trimming.

From germline, CDR1 is SEHNR and CDR2 FQNEAQ (reference sequence). The CDR3 spans 12 residues. With respect to this clone: Its antigen is unidentified. A junction boundary mismatches the germline segment, possibly from a read error.

Amplification used 60 Vbeta primers and 13 Jbeta primers. TCRdb's copy holds only in-frame clones and misses some; the assay was immunoSEQ multiplex PCR. This table holds some 150,000 clones, under 80% found once. This chain joins TRBV7-9 and TRBJ2-4, with 7 positions matching TRBD1. Sample: PBMCs. This receptor was obtained from a man aged 35 to 55 in good health and CMV-seronegative. CDR3 residues: CSSSHRGDIQYF. As DNA, the CDR3 is TGTTCCAGCAGCCACAGGGGTGACATTCAGTACTTC.